This T cell receptor beta chain is from a study of identifying expanded T cells in peripheral blood. Study-level findings and limits: Over two and four weeks, about 15 and 19 clones changed, versus around 1.2 between replicates.

The data were produced by immunoSEQ multiplex PCR, yet TCRdb's version contains in-frame clones alone and is incomplete. The table lists around 70,000 clones, about 90% of them singletons. The germline CDR1 and CDR2 sequences are MNHNS and SASEGT. J lost 7 bases, V lost 1 base, and 5 bases had no gene match. The CDR3 is 15 amino acids. As regards this clone: Its antigen is not known.

The sequence came from a person aged 18 to 70 in good health. Sequences were obtained from blood. The rearrangement links TRBV6-1 to TRBJ1-5, with 9 bases that match TRBD1. The CDR3 here is CASSEGGQGTQPQHF. CDR3 in DNA: TGTGCCAGCAGTGAAGGGGGACAGGGTACCCAGCCCCAGCATTTT.